Listed below are T cell receptor beta chains from one sample, sequenced in a study of T-cell reconstitution after alpha-beta-depleted transplantation in children. Via MiXCR, TCRdb re-called the PCR reads, giving one row per CDR3 protein. The table records approximately 350,000 distinct CDR3 sequences, around 15% of them present only once. Material: PBMCs, mostly from graft donor cells, obtained 360 days after TCRalphabeta/CD19-depleted stem cell transplant. The receptors derive from a male patient between 2 and 15 years old who had a stem cell transplant for acute lymphoblastic leukemia, so the T cells may come from the graft donor. Both conserved end residues are part of each CDR3. Each record gives: J gene, D gene, clone size, V gene, CDR3 protein, CDR3 DNA. A D gene is named only where the DNA matches it firmly. Expanded clones are given a class, and other clones once, few, many or no size at all.

>TRBJ2-2|TRBD2|-|TRBV6-1
CASSRGGLANTGELFF
TGTGCCAGCAGTCGGGGGGGACTAGCGAACACCGGGGAGCTGTTTTTT
>TRBJ2-2|TRBD2|-|TRBV9
CASRRTSGRAGELFF
TGTGCCAGCAGACGAACTAGCGGGAGGGCCGGGGAGCTGTTTTTT
>TRBJ2-7|TRBD1|-|TRBV2
CASRMGTGYEQYF
TGTGCCAGCCGAATGGGGACAGGCTACGAGCAGTACTTC
>TRBJ2-1|TRBD2|many|TRBV4-3
CASSQVVSGGSYNEQFF
TGCGCCAGCAGCCAAGTAGTTAGCGGGGGCTCCTACAATGAGCAGTTCTTC
>TRBJ1-1|-|few|TRBV5-5
CASSLARQADTEAFF
TGTGCCAGCAGCTTGGCGAGGCAGGCGGACACTGAAGCTTTCTTT
>TRBJ2-2|TRBD2|-|TRBV4-3
CASSQEPAGGIGGKLFF
TGCGCCAGCAGCCAAGAGCCCGCGGGAGGTATCGGCGGGAAGCTGTTTTTT
>TRBJ2-5|TRBD1|-|TRBV7-9
CASSLGGQRETQYF
TGTGCCAGCAGCTTAGGGGGACAGAGGGAGACCCAGTACTTC
>TRBJ2-7|TRBD2|-|TRBV5-1
CASSPLAGGPGEQYF
TGCGCCAGCAGCCCCCTAGCGGGAGGGCCGGGAGAGCAGTACTTC
>TRBJ2-2|-|-|TRBV7-7
CASSPGSGELFF
TGTGCTAGCAGCCCAGGGTCCGGGGAGCTGTTTTTT
>TRBJ1-1|-|few|TRBV19
CASSIGVVNTEAFF
TGTGCCAGTAGTATTGGAGTAGTGAACACTGAAGCTTTCTTT
>TRBJ2-3|-|few|TRBV5-4
CAATPGLVWDTQYF
TGTGCCGCAACCCCGGGACTGGTATGGGATACGCAGTATTTT
>TRBJ1-2|-|-|TRBV18
CASSPRDPNYGYTF
TGTGCCAGCTCACCACGGGACCCCAACTATGGCTACACCTTC
>TRBJ2-2|-|-|TRBV7-9
CASSLAPTFDTGELFF
TGTGCCAGCAGCTTAGCCCCTACATTCGACACCGGGGAGCTGTTTTTT
>TRBJ1-1|TRBD1|few|TRBV5-6
CASSWGQGWTEAFF
TGTGCCAGCAGCTGGGGACAGGGTTGGACTGAAGCTTTCTTT
>TRBJ2-1|TRBD1|-|TRBV30
CAWHPDREIYNEQFF
TGTGCCTGGCATCCGGACAGGGAGATTTACAATGAGCAGTTCTTC
>TRBJ2-5|-|-|TRBV6-5
CASSYSQGVETQYF
TGTGCCAGCAGTTACTCGCAGGGTGTGGAGACCCAGTACTTC
>TRBJ2-5|TRBD2|-|TRBV6-5
CASSYATSVETQYF
TGTGCCAGCAGTTACGCGACTAGCGTAGAGACCCAGTACTTC
>TRBJ2-2|TRBD2|few|TRBV4-3
CASSPGLAGVAGELFF
TGCGCCAGCAGTCCTGGACTAGCGGGAGTGGCCGGGGAGCTGTTTTTT
>TRBJ2-1|-|-|TRBV28
CASSLAGVNYNEQFF
TGTGCCAGCAGTTTAGCGGGCGTGAATTACAATGAGCAGTTCTTC
>TRBJ2-2|TRBD2|few|TRBV20-1
CSAVRGGPDTGELFF
TGCAGTGCTGTAAGGGGAGGGCCTGACACCGGGGAGCTGTTTTTT
>TRBJ1-1|-|few|TRBV21-1
CASSKIGGRGSTEAFF
TGTGCCAGCAGCAAAATCGGTGGCAGGGGATCCACTGAAGCTTTCTTT
>TRBJ2-7|-|many|TRBV2
CASRGWTENGSYEQYF
TGTGCCAGCAGGGGGTGGACGGAAAATGGATCCTACGAGCAGTACTTC
>TRBJ2-7|TRBD2|-|TRBV7-2
CASSLGLVRGVQYF
TGTGCCAGCAGCCTCGGACTAGTAAGGGGCGTGCAGTACTTC
>TRBJ1-4|TRBD1|few|TRBV5-6
CASSILQGMEREKLFF
TGTGCCAGCAGCATCTTACAGGGGATGGAACGGGAAAAACTGTTTTTT
>TRBJ1-4|TRBD1|-|TRBV28
CASRSRPGQGAEKLFF
TGTGCCAGCAGGTCCCGGCCGGGACAGGGGGCTGAAAAACTGTTTTTT
>TRBJ2-2|TRBD2|many|TRBV20-1
CSARAGGGTGELFF
TGCAGTGCTCGTGCGGGGGGTGGCACCGGGGAGCTGTTTTTT
>TRBJ2-7|TRBD2|few|TRBV5-1
CASSPGLAGGVSEQYF
TGCGCCAGCAGCCCCGGACTAGCGGGAGGCGTCTCCGAGCAGTACTTC
>TRBJ2-2|-|-|TRBV4-3
CASSQESGSGTGELFF
TGCGCCAGCAGCCAGGAATCCGGATCCGGCACCGGGGAGCTGTTTTTT
>TRBJ2-6|-|-|TRBV20-1
CSARWSSGANVLTF
TGCAGTGCTAGATGGAGTTCTGGGGCCAACGTCCTGACTTTC
>TRBJ2-3|-|few|TRBV7-2
CASSQTSGTDTQYF
TGTGCCAGCAGCCAGACTAGTGGCACAGATACGCAGTATTTT
>TRBJ2-1|TRBD2|few|TRBV7-7
CASSPKPGLAYFNEQFF
TGTGCTAGCAGCCCCAAGCCCGGACTAGCGTACTTCAATGAGCAGTTCTTC
>TRBJ2-7|TRBD1|few|TRBV27
CASSFGQGVYEQYF
TGTGCCAGCAGTTTTGGACAGGGGGTCTACGAGCAGTACTTC
>TRBJ2-1|-|many|TRBV2
CASSNRVLYNEQFF
TGTGCCAGCAGCAACAGGGTTCTTTACAATGAGCAGTTCTTC
>TRBJ2-7|TRBD2|few|TRBV12-3/TRBV12-4
CASRRLAGPYEQYF
TGTGCCAGCAGGAGACTAGCGGGACCCTACGAGCAGTACTTC
>TRBJ2-2|-|-|TRBV14
CASSQGATITGELFF
TGTGCCAGCAGCCAAGGTGCCACCATAACCGGGGAGCTGTTTTTT
>TRBJ2-3|-|few|TRBV10-3
CAISAQDTQYF
TGTGCCATCAGTGCCCAAGATACGCAGTATTTT
>TRBJ2-5|-|-|TRBV19
CASTPPFQETQYF
TGTGCCAGCACGCCCCCATTCCAAGAGACCCAGTACTTC
>TRBJ1-1|-|few|TRBV7-9
CASSARRFDTEAFF
TGTGCCAGCAGTGCACGTCGTTTCGACACTGAAGCTTTCTTT
>TRBJ2-1|-|many|TRBV7-8
CASGLSPSNEQFF
TGTGCCAGCGGACTATCACCTAGCAATGAGCAGTTCTTC
>TRBJ1-5|-|few|TRBV12-3/TRBV12-4
CASSQRRGGQPQHF
TGTGCCAGCAGTCAGAGACGGGGCGGTCAGCCCCAGCATTTT
>TRBJ1-4|-|-|TRBV10-3
CAISRSDAAEKLFF
TGTGCCATCAGCAGGTCGGACGCAGCCGAAAAACTGTTTTTT
>TRBJ2-1|TRBD2|-|TRBV9
CASSVSGETYNEQFF
TGTGCCAGCAGCGTGAGCGGGGAAACCTACAATGAGCAGTTCTTC
>TRBJ2-7|-|-|TRBV4-3
CASSQGATDTYEQYF
TGCGCCAGCAGCCAGGGTGCCACCGATACCTACGAGCAGTACTTC
>TRBJ2-3|-|few|TRBV19
CASSEWLSTDTQYF
TGTGCCAGTAGTGAGTGGCTTTCCACAGATACGCAGTATTTT
>TRBJ2-1|-|-|TRBV2
CASSESGSSYNEQFF
TGTGCCAGCAGTGAATCCGGGAGCTCCTACAATGAGCAGTTCTTC
>TRBJ2-5|-|-|TRBV12-3/TRBV12-4
CASSKNLGETQYF
TGTGCCAGCAGTAAAAACCTGGGGGAGACCCAGTACTTC
>TRBJ2-1|-|few|TRBV7-9
CASTPVWLGAMNNEQFF
TGTGCCAGCACACCCGTTTGGTTGGGGGCGATGAACAATGAGCAGTTCTTC
>TRBJ2-3|TRBD1|few|TRBV29-1
CSVSQGATDTQYF
TGCAGCGTTAGTCAGGGGGCTACGGATACGCAGTATTTT